The following is a TCR beta chain sequence with its context. The antigen is not known. The data originate from a study of shared clonotypes between healthy human individuals. Across the whole study: Donors, aged 18 to 49, were a couple of women and a few men.

Produced via immunoSEQ multiplex PCR; TCRdb's table is partial and in-frame only. The table lists about 2.1 million clones, approximately 92% of them singletons. Naive CD8 cells, CD45RO-negative and positively selected for CCR7, excluded terminally differentiated effector memory CD45RA+ cells. Findings and limits, study-wide: On the whole, naive subsets had larger estimated richness than memory subsets had. Only blood underwent sampling, and tissue repertoires likely differ.

Material: naive CD8+ T cells from PBMCs. This clonotype was obtained from a man younger than 35 in good health. Some clones in this sample may be carry-over from other donors' samples.

The CDR3 region is CASSMALAGGREQYF. CDR3 sequence (DNA): TGTGCCAGTAGTATGGCCCTAGCGGGAGGTAGGGAGCAGTACTTC. The V gene is TRBV19, the J gene TRBJ2-7, with 11 bases lining up with TRBD2. The ends lost 3 bases at V and 7 bases at J; junction bases unmatched: 8. Germline CDR1 is LNHDA and CDR2 is SQIVND (reference sequence). CDR3 length: 15 residues.